This TCR beta chain was recorded in a study of blood T cell repertoires in COVID-19. Study information: Acute and convalescent COVID-19 specimens originated in the United States, Italy and Spain. Sources were T cells, B-cell-depleted T cells, or PBMCs; the material itself was cDNA or gDNA.

This CDR3 region has 15 residues. The V gene's germline CDR1 is SEHNR and CDR2 FQNEAQ (reference sequence). V lost 4 bases and J 3 bases, leaving 10 bases between the germline ends. Per the original data handling: Counts of nucleated cells, estimated from reference gene primer amplification, were obtained. Measured with immunoSEQ multiplex PCR; TCRdb has only the in-frame clones, and not every one. V, J and clone size were drawn from that table, and D and trimming were deduced from the DNA. The sample holds 40,000 or so clones, more than 80% seen once. This chain links TRBV7-9 with TRBJ1-6; tentatively, D is TRBD1 (6 bases). The receptor was isolated from a man in his thirties or forties with active or convalescent COVID-19. The specimen was peripheral blood. CDR3 region: CASSSRTVYNSPLHF. In nucleotides, the CDR3 is TGTGCCAGCAGCTCCAGGACAGTCTATAATTCACCCCTCCACTTT.